Listed here is a single TCR beta chain. This specimen comes from a study of blood T cell repertoires in COVID-19. The overall study: Acute-phase and convalescent COVID-19 samples originated in the United States, Italy and Spain.

In the original analysis: Amplification of reference gene primers provided the estimated nucleated cell counts. Assay: immunoSEQ multiplex PCR; the TCRdb copy retains only in-frame clones and omits some. Clone size and the V and J calls come from that table; the DNA yielded D and trimming. The data contain some 300,000 clones, 88% of them singletons. The cohort comprised adults aged about 18 to 100 years residing in 20 to 30 US areas. Recovered status applied to Cohort 3 donors who had two consecutive negative PCRs. It also applied to those with clearance or with symptom resolution. The specimen sequenced was PBMCs or T cells enriched from blood (not recorded which). The source of this sequence is a woman in her 30s who had recovered from COVID-19.

CDR3 nucleotides: TGTGCCAGCAGCACCGGGACAGGCTATGGCTACACCTTC. This sequence encodes CASSTGTGYGYTF. The V and J genes are TRBV9 and TRBJ1-2, with 8 bases aligning to TRBD1. The CDR3 length is 13 residues. Trimming at V came to 4 bases and at J to 4 bases, leaving 3 bases not matched to a gene. Germline V CDR1 and CDR2: SGDLS, YYNGEE.